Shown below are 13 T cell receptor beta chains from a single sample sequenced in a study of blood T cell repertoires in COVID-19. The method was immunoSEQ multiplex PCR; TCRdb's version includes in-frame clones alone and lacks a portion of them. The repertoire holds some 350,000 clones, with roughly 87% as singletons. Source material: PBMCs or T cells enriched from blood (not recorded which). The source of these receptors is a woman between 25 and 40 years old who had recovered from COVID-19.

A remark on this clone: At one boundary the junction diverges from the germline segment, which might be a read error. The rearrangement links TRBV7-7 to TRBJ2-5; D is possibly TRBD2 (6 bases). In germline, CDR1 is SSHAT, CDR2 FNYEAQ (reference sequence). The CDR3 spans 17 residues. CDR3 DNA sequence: TGTGCTAGCAGCTTAGGGGAATGGCGGGGATTAGAAGAGACCCAGTACTTC. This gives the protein CASSLGEWRGLEETQYF. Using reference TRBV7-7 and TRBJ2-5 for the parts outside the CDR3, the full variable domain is GAGVSQSPRYKVTKRGQDVTLRCDPISSHATLYWYQQALGQGPEFLTYFNYEAQPDKSGLPSDRFSAERPEGSISTLTIQRTEQRDSAMYRCASSLGEWRGLEETQYFGPGTRLLVL.

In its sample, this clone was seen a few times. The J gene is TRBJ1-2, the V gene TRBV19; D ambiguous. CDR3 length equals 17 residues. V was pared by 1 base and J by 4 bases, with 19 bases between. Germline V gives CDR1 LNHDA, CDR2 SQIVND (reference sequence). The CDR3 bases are TGTGCCAGTAGTATAGGGTTTCGCGGCAGAGATCCCTATGGCTACACCTTC. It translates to CASSIGFRGRDPYGYTF.

CDR3 region: CASSGRRTGPISTGELFF. The CDR3 DNA reads TGTGCCAGCAGTGGACGCCGGACAGGGCCCATTTCCACCGGGGAGCTGTTTTTT. The chain links TRBV25-1 to TRBJ2-2; TRBD1 matches 8 bases. There are 18 residues in the CDR3. Germline V gene lookup returns CDR1 MGHDK and CDR2 SYGVNS. Trimming took 4 bases from V and 4 from J; bases not matched to a gene: 14.

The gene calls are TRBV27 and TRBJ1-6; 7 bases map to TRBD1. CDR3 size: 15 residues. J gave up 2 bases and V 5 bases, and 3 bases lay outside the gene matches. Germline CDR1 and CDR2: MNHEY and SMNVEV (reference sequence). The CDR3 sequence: CASSIGTAYNSPLHF. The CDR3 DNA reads TGTGCCAGCAGTATAGGGACAGCCTATAATTCACCCCTCCACTTT.

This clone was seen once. CDR3 protein: CAADGGTEAFF. As DNA, the CDR3 is TGTGCCGCGGACGGGGGCACTGAAGCTTTCTTT. The genes are TRBV28 and TRBJ1-1; D is possibly TRBD1 (5 bases). Deletions cut 11 bases from V and 4 bases from J, with 11 bases between. Germline V gives CDR1 MDHEN, CDR2 SYDVKM. This CDR3 region has 11 residues.

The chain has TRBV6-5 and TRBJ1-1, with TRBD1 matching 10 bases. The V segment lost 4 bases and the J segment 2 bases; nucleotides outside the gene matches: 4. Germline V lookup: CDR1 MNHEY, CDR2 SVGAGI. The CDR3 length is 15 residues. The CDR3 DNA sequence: TGTGCCAGCAGTTCTCGGGACAGGGGCAACACTGAAGCTTTCTTT. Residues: CASSSRDRGNTEAFF.

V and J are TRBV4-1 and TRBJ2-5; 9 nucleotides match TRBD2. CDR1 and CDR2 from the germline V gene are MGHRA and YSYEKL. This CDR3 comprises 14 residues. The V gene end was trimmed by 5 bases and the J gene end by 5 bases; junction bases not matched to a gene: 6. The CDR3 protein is CASSKVAGVETQYF. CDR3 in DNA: TGCGCCAGCAGCAAGGTAGCGGGGGTTGAGACCCAGTACTTC.

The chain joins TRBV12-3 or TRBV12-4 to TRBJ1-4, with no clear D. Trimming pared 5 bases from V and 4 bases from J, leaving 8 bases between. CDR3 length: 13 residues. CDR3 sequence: CASSLHSNEKLFF. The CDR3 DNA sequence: TGTGCCAGCAGTCTCCACAGTAATGAAAAACTGTTTTTT.

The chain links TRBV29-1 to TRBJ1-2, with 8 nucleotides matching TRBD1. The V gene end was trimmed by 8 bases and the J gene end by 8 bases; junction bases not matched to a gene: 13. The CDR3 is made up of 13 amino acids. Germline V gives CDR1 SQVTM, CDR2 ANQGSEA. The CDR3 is CSYASQGADGYTF. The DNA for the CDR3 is TGCAGCTACGCCAGCCAGGGGGCGGACGGCTACACCTTC.

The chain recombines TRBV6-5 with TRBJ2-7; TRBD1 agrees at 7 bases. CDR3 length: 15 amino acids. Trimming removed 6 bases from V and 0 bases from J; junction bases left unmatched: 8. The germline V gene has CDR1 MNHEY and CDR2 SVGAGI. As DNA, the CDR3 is TGTGCCAGCAGGCGTTCGACAGGGCCCTCCTACGAGCAGTACTTC. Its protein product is CASRRSTGPSYEQYF.

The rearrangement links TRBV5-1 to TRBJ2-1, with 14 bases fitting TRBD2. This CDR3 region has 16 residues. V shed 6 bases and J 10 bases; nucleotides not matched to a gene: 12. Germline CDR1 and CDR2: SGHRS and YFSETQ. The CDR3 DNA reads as TGCGCCAGCACATTGGAACCGGGACTAGCGGGAGTGGAGCAGTTCTTC. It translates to CASTLEPGLAGVEQFF.

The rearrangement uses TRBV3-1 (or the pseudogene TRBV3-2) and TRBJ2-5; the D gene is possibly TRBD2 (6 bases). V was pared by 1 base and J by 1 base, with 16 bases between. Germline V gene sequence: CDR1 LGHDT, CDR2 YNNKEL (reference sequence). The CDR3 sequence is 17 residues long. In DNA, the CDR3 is TGTGCCAGCAGCCAAGTAGTCGGAGGGTTCAGCCAAGAGACCCAGTACTTC. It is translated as CASSQVVGGFSQETQYF.

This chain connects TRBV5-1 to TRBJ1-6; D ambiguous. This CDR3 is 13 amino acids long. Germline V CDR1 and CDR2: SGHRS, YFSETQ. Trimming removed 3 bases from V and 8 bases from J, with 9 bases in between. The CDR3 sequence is CASSWSGDSPLHF. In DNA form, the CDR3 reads TGCGCCAGCAGCTGGAGTGGAGATTCACCCCTCCACTTT.